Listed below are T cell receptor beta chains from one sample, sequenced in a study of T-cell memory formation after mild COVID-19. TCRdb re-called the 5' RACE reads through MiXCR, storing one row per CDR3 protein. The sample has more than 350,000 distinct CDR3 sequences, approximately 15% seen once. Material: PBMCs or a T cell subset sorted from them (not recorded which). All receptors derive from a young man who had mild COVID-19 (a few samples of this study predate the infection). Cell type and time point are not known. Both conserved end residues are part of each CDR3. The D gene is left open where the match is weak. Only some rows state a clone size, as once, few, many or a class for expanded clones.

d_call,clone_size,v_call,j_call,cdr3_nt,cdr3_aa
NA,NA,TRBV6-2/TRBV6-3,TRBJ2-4,TGTGCCAGCTGGCAGAAAAACATTCAGTACTTC,CASWQKNIQYF
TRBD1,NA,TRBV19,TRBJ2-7,TGTGCCAGTAGTCGCGCAGGGGGCGCCGAGCAGTACTTC,CASSRAGGAEQYF
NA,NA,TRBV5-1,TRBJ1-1,TGCGCCAGCAGCTTGGAATCAGGCTTGACTGAAGCTTTCTTT,CASSLESGLTEAFF
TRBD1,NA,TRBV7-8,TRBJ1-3,TGTGCCAGCAGCTTAGGACAGGGGGAGGGAAACACCATATATTTT,CASSLGQGEGNTIYF
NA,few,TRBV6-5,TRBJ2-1,TGTGCCAGCAGTGTCCCGGGATATGAGCAGTTCTTC,CASSVPGYEQFF
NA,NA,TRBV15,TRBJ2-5,TGTGCCACCAGCAGGGCGAGGGGGGGCCCTTTGGATATCCAGTACTTC,CATSRARGGPLDIQYF
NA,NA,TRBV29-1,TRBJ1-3,TGCAGCGTTGCAATCTCTGGAAACACCATATATTTT,CSVAISGNTIYF
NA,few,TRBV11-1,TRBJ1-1,TGTGCCAGCAGCTTAGTGGGTACAGGGACCTCTGAAGCTTTCTTT,CASSLVGTGTSEAFF
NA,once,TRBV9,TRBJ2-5,TGTGCCAGCAGCGTTAGATCGGTTCGAGAGACCCAGTACTTC,CASSVRSVRETQYF
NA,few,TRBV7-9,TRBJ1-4,TGTGCCAGCAGTCTCCGGAGGGAAGATGAAAAACTGTTTTTT,CASSLRREDEKLFF
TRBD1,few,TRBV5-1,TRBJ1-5,TGCGCCAGCAGCAGCACAGGGGGCGGGCAGCCCCAGCATTTT,CASSSTGGGQPQHF
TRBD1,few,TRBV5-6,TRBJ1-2,TGTGCCAGCAGCTTGCAGGGGGCAGGGTCGTCCTATGGCTACACCTTC,CASSLQGAGSSYGYTF
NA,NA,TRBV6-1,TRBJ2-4,TGTGCCAGCAGTGAATGGGGAGGCAAAAACATTCAGTACTTC,CASSEWGGKNIQYF
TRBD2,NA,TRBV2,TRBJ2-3,TGTGCCAGCAGTGTTCTAGCGGGGGGGGTTTCCACAGATACGCAGTATTTT,CASSVLAGGVSTDTQYF
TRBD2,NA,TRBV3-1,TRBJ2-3,TGTGCCAGCAGCCGATCTCTGACTAGCGGGGGGGCAGATACGCAGTATTTT,CASSRSLTSGGADTQYF
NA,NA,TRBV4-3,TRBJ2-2,TGCGCCAGCAGCCAAGATACGGGACCCGGTGGGGAGCTGTTTTTT,CASSQDTGPGGELFF
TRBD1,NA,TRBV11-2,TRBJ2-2,TGTGCCAGCAGCCATCCACGGACAGGGTATGGCGGGGAGCTGTTTTTT,CASSHPRTGYGGELFF
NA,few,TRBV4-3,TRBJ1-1,TGCGCCAGCAGCCGGGACCCGGACACTGAAGCTTTCTTT,CASSRDPDTEAFF
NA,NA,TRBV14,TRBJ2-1,TGTGCCAGCAGCCAGGAAAACGGGCTACAATACTCTATCTACAATGAGCAGTTCTTC,CASSQENGLQYSIYNEQFF
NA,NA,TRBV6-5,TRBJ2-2,TGTGCCAGCAGGAATCTCGGGAACACCGGGGAGCTGTTTTTT,CASRNLGNTGELFF
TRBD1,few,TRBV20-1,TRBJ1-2,TGCAGTGCTAGAGAGCCGAGGGGGCCAAAGGGCTACACCTTC,CSAREPRGPKGYTF
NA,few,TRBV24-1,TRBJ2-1,TGTGCCACCAGTGATTTGGAAGGGGGGGCCTACAATGAGCAGTTCTTC,CATSDLEGGAYNEQFF